The 11 T cell receptor beta chains reported below all come from one sample, sequenced in a study of response to subunit inactivated influenza vaccine. MiXCR, applied by TCRdb to the RT-PCR reads, yields one record per CDR3 protein. The sample lists 500,000 or so distinct CDR3 sequences, more than 15% occurring once. This specimen consisted of CD4+ T cells sorted from PBMCs, obtained around 25 months after vaccination. The receptors stem from a man in his fifties or sixties who received an inactivated influenza vaccine.

This sequence joins TRBV5-1 and TRBJ2-3, with 10 positions matching TRBD2. V dropped 3 bases and J dropped 0; count of bases not matched to a gene: 7. This CDR3 has 17 residues. Germline V gene lookup returns CDR1 SGHRS and CDR2 YFSETQ. DNA of the CDR3: TGCGCCAGCAGCTCCCGGGCTAGCGGGAGTAGCACAGATACGCAGTATTTT. Protein: CASSSRASGSSTDTQYF.

This chain uses TRBV4-2 with TRBJ2-3; D remains ambiguous. The CDR3 has 14 residues. Germline values: CDR1 LGHNA, CDR2 YNFKEQ. V was clipped by 3 bases and J by 6 bases, with 13 bases between them. The CDR3 coding sequence is TGTGCCAGCAGCCAGGGGTCCCGCCGGGATACGCAGTATTTT. Translated, it gives CASSQGSRRDTQYF.

This chain joins TRBV2 and TRBJ2-5; 7 nucleotides agree with TRBD1. There are 14 residues in the CDR3. V lost 6 bases and J lost 1; bases outside the gene matches: 5. Germline values: CDR1 SNHLY, CDR2 FYNNEI. The CDR3 here is CASRADRSQETQYF. For the CDR3, the DNA is TGTGCCAGCAGGGCGGACAGGTCCCAAGAGACCCAGTACTTC.

This clonotype was counted only a few times. V gene TRBV20-1 combines with J gene TRBJ2-3; D is possibly TRBD1 (6 bases). The CDR3 loop spans 16 amino acids. V was clipped by 6 bases and J by 6 bases, with 25 bases between them. In germline, CDR1 is DFQATT, CDR2 SNEGSKA (reference sequence). The CDR3 region has the DNA TGCAGTGCCGTAACGCTACAGGGAGCCATGGCGGATACGCAGTATTTT. Translated, it gives CSAVTLQGAMADTQYF.

There are a few counts of this clonotype. The chain joins TRBV29-1 to TRBJ1-1; weak D call: TRBD1 (6 bases). V was shortened by 6 bases and J by 0 bases, with 8 bases between the two germline ends. Germline CDR1 reads SQVTM; CDR2 reads ANQGSEA. This CDR3 is 12 amino acids long. CDR3 nucleotides: TGCAGCGTCCGACAGGTGAACACTGAAGCTTTCTTT. Amino acid sequence: CSVRQVNTEAFF.

CDR3 coding DNA: TGTGCCAGCAGCCATCGTTACGGGGGGTTAGGAAACATTCAGTACTTC. It is translated as CASSHRYGGLGNIQYF. This chain joins TRBV4-2 and TRBJ2-4; 7 nucleotides line up with TRBD2. Germline V gene lookup returns CDR1 LGHNA and CDR2 YNFKEQ. V shed 3 bases and J 6 bases; nucleotides not matched to a gene: 11. The CDR3 is 16 residues long.

In this sample, this clonotype turned up many times. DNA for the CDR3: TGTGCCAGCAGCTTGGGTTGGGGAAATTCACCCCTCCACTTT. It codes for CASSLGWGNSPLHF. V usage is TRBV5-6 and J usage is TRBJ1-6; D remains unclear. Trimming removed 0 bases from V and 7 bases from J, with 8 bases in between. The CDR3 runs to 14 residues. Germline V CDR1 and CDR2: SGHDT, YYEEEE. Full variable domain (missing parts from reference TRBV5-6 and TRBJ1-6): DAGVTQSPTHLIKTRGQQVTLRCSPKSGHDTVSWYQQALGQGPQFIFQYYEEEERQRGNFPDRFSGHQFPNYSSELNVNALLLGDSALYLCASSLGWGNSPLHFGNGTRLTVT.

This clonotype has only a few counts. The chain couples TRBV6-2 or TRBV6-3 to TRBJ1-6; no definite D call. Germline V lookup: CDR1 MNHEY, CDR2 SVGEGT. V was clipped by 6 bases and J by 10 bases, with 13 bases between them. The CDR3 has 13 amino acids. The CDR3 reads CASRPKPRSPLHF. The CDR3 DNA reads TGTGCCAGCAGACCTAAACCCAGGTCACCCCTCCACTTT.

The chain is built from TRBV5-1 and TRBJ2-2; 9 nucleotides align to TRBD1. Germline V lookup: CDR1 SGHRS, CDR2 YFSETQ. This CDR3 comprises 16 residues. V was pared by 1 base and J by 2 bases, with 3 bases of the junction left unmatched. CDR3 nucleotides: TGCGCCAGCAGCTTGAATACAGGGGGCAACACCGGGGAGCTGTTTTTT. Residues: CASSLNTGGNTGELFF.

The gene calls are TRBV20-1 and TRBJ1-1; D is ambiguous. CDR3 length equals 12 residues. The V end lost 6 bases, the J end lost 0 bases, and 8 bases lay between the germline ends. In germline, CDR1 is DFQATT, CDR2 SNEGSKA (reference sequence). The CDR3 DNA sequence: TGCAGTGCCTACGCAGTGAACACTGAAGCTTTCTTT. Translating gives CSAYAVNTEAFF.

This clonotype has at least ten counts. V and J are TRBV29-1 and TRBJ1-1; 8 bases map to TRBD1. CDR3 size: 12 residues. Germline V CDR1 and CDR2: SQVTM, ANQGSEA. V trimming: 7 bases; J trimming: 2 bases; junction bases outside the gene matches: 3. CDR3 nucleotide sequence: TGCAGCGGCGACAGGGGAAACACTGAAGCTTTCTTT. It yields the protein CSGDRGNTEAFF.